Below, one TCR beta chain is given with its context. TCRdb keeps only in-frame clones here, not all; method: immunoSEQ multiplex PCR. Of approximately 73,000 clones listed, around nine tenths are singletons. This sample stems from a study of blood T cell repertoires in COVID-19. Germline lookup yields CDR1 MNHEY and CDR2 SVGAGI. The length of the CDR3 is 15 residues. V trimming: 5 bases; J trimming: 4 bases; junction bases outside the gene matches: 9. V gene TRBV6-5 combines with J gene TRBJ2-3, with TRBD1 matching 7 bases. The sample consisted of peripheral blood. The clonotype originates from an older woman with acute or convalescent COVID-19. The CDR3 DNA reads TGTGCCAGCAGTACCACACAGGGGTTCGCAGATACGCAGTATTTT. Protein: CASSTTQGFADTQYF.